This TCR beta chain is from a study of T cell repertoires and HLA-DP antigens. Study in general: Donor ages ranged from 18-to-29 to 60-to-69; a couple of men, one woman.

This CDR3 has 16 amino acids. CDR1 is SEHNR, CDR2 FQNEAQ, per germline (reference sequence). V shed 8 bases, J shed 1 base, and the junction held 9 bases outside the gene matches. Pre-culture CD4+ samples were sequenced deeply, targeting hundreds of thousands of T cell genomes. Clones were read by immunoSEQ multiplex PCR, and TCRdb kept only the in-frame ones, dropping some. The sample records about 73,000 clones, roughly 75% being singletons. With respect to this clone: The antigen remains unidentified.

Untouched CD4+ T cells were bead-isolated at 95% to 98% purity. Sequenced input: CD4+ T cells from PBMCs. This sequence originates from a man in his sixties in good health and CMV-seronegative. J is TRBJ2-2 and V is TRBV7-9, with TRBD2 matching 8 bases. The CDR3 coding sequence is TGTGCCAGCTCTAACAGCGGGAGAGTGAACACCGGGGAGCTGTTTTTT. This translates into CASSNSGRVNTGELFF.